This T cell receptor beta chain was sequenced during a study of T cells in Graves' hyperthyroidism and ophthalmopathy. It was 8 to 10 ml of fresh peripheral blood that supplied the PBMCs. Germline CDR1 and CDR2: MNHEY and SVGAGI. The V end was cut by 2 bases, the J end by 4 bases, with 6 bases between. The CDR3 loop spans 13 amino acids. Study-level results: Before onset, by a median of approximately 5.9 months, the model predicted ophthalmopathy.

For this clonotype: Its antigen is undetermined.

The TCR beta CDR3 regions underwent amplification using RNA transcripts as the source. The HTBI primer set drove a first-round RT-PCR of the TCR CDR3. In TCRdb, the multiplex PCR reads were re-called with MiXCR into one record per CDR3 protein. The data hold approximately 520,000 distinct CDR3 sequences, with about 24% observed a single time. Sample: blood. The J gene is TRBJ1-3, the V gene TRBV6-5; D gene ambiguous. The clonotype originates from a woman under 40 with Graves' ophthalmopathy. The CDR3 loop is CASSYGFGNTIYF. The CDR3 DNA reads as TGTGCCAGCAGTTACGGATTCGGAAACACCATATATTTT.